Listed below are T cell receptor beta chains from one sample, sequenced in a study of cytomegalovirus exposure and HLA in healthy donors. The table came from immunoSEQ multiplex PCR; TCRdb's copy has only in-frame clones and leaves some out. The table includes 100,000 or so clones, approximately 85% detected once. Source material: PBMCs. The receptors here all came from a man between 25 and 39 years old in good health and CMV-seronegative. Each CDR3 is given with its conserved first and last residue. The order of the fields is J gene, D gene, clone size, V gene, CDR3 protein, CDR3 DNA. The D gene is left open where the match is weak. Clone sizes are given selectively: once, few, many, or a class where the clone is expanded.

j_gene: TRBJ1-1; d_gene: TRBD1; abundance: NA; v_gene: TRBV5-1; CDR3aa: CASSLSGDRGHTEAFF; CDR3nt: TGCGCCAGCAGCTTAAGCGGGGACAGGGGGCACACTGAAGCTTTCTTT
j_gene: TRBJ2-7; d_gene: NA; abundance: NA; v_gene: TRBV28; CDR3aa: CASSLSGLWGREQYF; CDR3nt: TGTGCCAGCAGTTTATCAGGGCTATGGGGTCGGGAGCAGTACTTC
j_gene: TRBJ2-5; d_gene: NA; abundance: NA; v_gene: TRBV11-2; CDR3aa: CASSLSGSQTQYF; CDR3nt: TGTGCCAGCAGCTTATCGGGGTCGCAGACCCAGTACTTC
j_gene: TRBJ1-1; d_gene: NA; abundance: NA; v_gene: TRBV7-9; CDR3aa: CASSLEGGATEAFF; CDR3nt: TGTGCCAGCAGCTTAGAAGGGGGGGCCACTGAAGCTTTCTTT
j_gene: TRBJ2-7; d_gene: NA; abundance: NA; v_gene: TRBV11-2; CDR3aa: CASSSTYEQYF; CDR3nt: TGTGCCAGCAGCTCCACCTACGAGCAGTACTTC
j_gene: TRBJ2-1; d_gene: NA; abundance: few; v_gene: TRBV30; CDR3aa: CAWSVLALYNEQFF; CDR3nt: TGTGCCTGGAGTGTTCTAGCCTTGTACAATGAGCAGTTCTTC
j_gene: TRBJ2-2; d_gene: TRBD2; abundance: NA; v_gene: TRBV4-1; CDR3aa: CASSQGLSGGPSGELFF; CDR3nt: TGCGCCAGCAGCCAAGGCCTTAGCGGGGGGCCGTCCGGGGAGCTGTTTTTT
j_gene: TRBJ1-1; d_gene: TRBD1; abundance: once; v_gene: TRBV7-2; CDR3aa: CASSSRTGDTEAFF; CDR3nt: TGTGCCAGCAGCTCCAGGACAGGGGACACTGAAGCTTTCTTT
j_gene: TRBJ2-7; d_gene: NA; abundance: NA; v_gene: TRBV9; CDR3aa: CASSVAGGTYEQYF; CDR3nt: TGTGCCAGCAGCGTAGCAGGCGGGACCTACGAGCAGTACTTC
j_gene: TRBJ2-1; d_gene: NA; abundance: NA; v_gene: TRBV5-1; CDR3aa: CASSLARSSYNEQFF; CDR3nt: TGCGCCAGCAGCTTGGCCCGGAGCTCCTACAATGAGCAGTTCTTC
j_gene: TRBJ2-3; d_gene: NA; abundance: NA; v_gene: TRBV15; CDR3aa: CATSRLNFGGASADTQYF; CDR3nt: TGTGCCACCAGCAGATTGAATTTTGGGGGGGCCTCTGCGGATACGCAGTATTTT
j_gene: TRBJ2-2; d_gene: TRBD2; abundance: NA; v_gene: TRBV7-9; CDR3aa: CASRILAGITGELFF; CDR3nt: TGTGCCAGCAGGATCCTAGCGGGAATTACCGGGGAGCTGTTTTTT
j_gene: TRBJ2-7; d_gene: TRBD2; abundance: NA; v_gene: TRBV27; CDR3aa: CASSVLTGGSNEQYF; CDR3nt: TGTGCCAGCAGTGTGCTTACTGGCGGGAGTAACGAGCAGTACTTC
j_gene: TRBJ2-7; d_gene: TRBD1; abundance: once; v_gene: TRBV6-6; CDR3aa: CASSFTGTEYEQYF; CDR3nt: TGTGCCAGCAGTTTCACCGGGACAGAATACGAGCAGTACTTC
j_gene: TRBJ2-3; d_gene: TRBD1; abundance: few; v_gene: TRBV11-2; CDR3aa: CASSYTGTGGTDTQYF; CDR3nt: TGTGCCAGCAGCTACACAGGGACAGGGGGCACAGATACGCAGTATTTT
j_gene: TRBJ2-7; d_gene: TRBD1; abundance: once; v_gene: TRBV18; CDR3aa: CASSLRDSYEQYF; CDR3nt: TGTGCCAGCTCCTTAAGGGACAGCTACGAGCAGTACTTC